A selection of T cell receptor beta chains follows, all from one sample in a study of PD-L1 blockade in urothelial cancer. Clones were read by immunoSEQ multiplex PCR, and TCRdb kept only the in-frame ones, dropping some. This sample has approximately 18,000 clones, with under 85% found just once. This specimen was PBMCs, taken around atezolizumab (anti-PD-L1) treatment. These receptor sequences come from a man between 50 and 59 years old with urothelial cancer. CDR3s include the opening cysteine and the closing phenylalanine or tryptophan. The order of the fields is J gene, clone size, D gene, V gene, CDR3 DNA, CDR3 protein. D genes are given only for firm matches. For some rows the clone size is stated as once, few or many, or as a class when expanded; others skip it.

>TRBJ1-5|-|TRBD1|TRBV15
TGTGCCACCAGCAGGAAACAGGGGGCCGGGAAGCCCCAGCATTTT
CATSRKQGAGKPQHF
>TRBJ1-4|-|-|TRBV5-1
TGCGCCAGCAGCTTTACAGGGTCAAATGAAAAACTGTTTTTT
CASSFTGSNEKLFF
>TRBJ1-3|-|-|TRBV7-9
TGTGCCAGCAGCCTTCAAGCAAACACCATATATTTT
CASSLQANTIYF
>TRBJ2-6|once|TRBD2|TRBV5-8
TGTGCCAGCAGCACCCCGCGGGGGGTGTACTCTGGGGCCAACGTCCTGACTTTC
CASSTPRGVYSGANVLTF
>TRBJ2-7|-|-|TRBV7-9
TGTGCCAGCAGCTTAGTTCATAGGACAGACTACGAGCAGTACTTC
CASSLVHRTDYEQYF
>TRBJ2-2|once|-|TRBV28
TGTGCCAGCACCCTGGGGGGGGCAAGTCTCACCGGGGAGCTGTTTTTT
CASTLGGASLTGELFF
>TRBJ1-6|-|-|TRBV5-1
TGCGCCAGCAGCCCCTCGGTAGGGGGAATAGGTTCACCCCTCCACTTT
CASSPSVGGIGSPLHF
>TRBJ2-1|-|TRBD2|TRBV13
TGTGCCAGCACTAACCCCAGCGGGGGGGTTTATGAGCAGTTCTTC
CASTNPSGGVYEQFF
>TRBJ2-3|-|-|TRBV6-1
TGTGCCAGCAGTGAAGCGGGGGCGGCTGTCACAGATACGCAGTATTTT
CASSEAGAAVTDTQYF
>TRBJ2-2|medium-sized|-|TRBV6-5
TGTGCCAGCAGTTACTCAAACAGCTTTGGCGCCGGGGAGCTGTTTTTT
CASSYSNSFGAGELFF
>TRBJ2-1|few|-|TRBV5-6
TGTGCCAGCAGCGTACGATCAGGGGCGTTGGTCAATGAGCAGTTCTTC
CASSVRSGALVNEQFF
>TRBJ2-1|-|TRBD2|TRBV18
TGTGCCAGCTCACCACCCCGGGTACTAGCGGGGCACAATGAGCAGTTCTTC
CASSPPRVLAGHNEQFF
>TRBJ1-2|few|-|TRBV5-6
TGTGCCAGCAGAACTTTTTCCCGGGGGGATGAGTATGGCTACACCTTC
CASRTFSRGDEYGYTF
>TRBJ1-2|few|-|TRBV19
TGTGCCAGTAGTATATCAGGGGACCTAAATGGCTACACCTTC
CASSISGDLNGYTF
>TRBJ2-1|-|TRBD1|TRBV10-2
TGCGCCAGCAGTGAGTCGGGATCGGGACAGCCATACAATGAGCAGTTCTTC
CASSESGSGQPYNEQFF
>TRBJ1-1|-|-|TRBV9
TGTGCCAGCAGCCCCCGGGCCAATACATACGAAGGGGCCACTGAAGCTTTCTTT
CASSPRANTYEGATEAFF
>TRBJ2-3|-|-|TRBV5-1
TGCGCCAGCAGCTTGGCAGGGATCTCCACAGATACGCAGTATTTT
CASSLAGISTDTQYF